This T cell receptor (beta chain) was observed in a study of blood T cell repertoires in COVID-19. Study details: PBMCs, B-cell-depleted T cells, or T cells provided the cDNA or gDNA that made up the material.

The germline V gene has CDR1 LGHNA and CDR2 YNFKEQ. V gave up 3 bases and J gave up 3 bases; unmatched junction bases: 7. The CDR3 loop spans 16 amino acids. Recruits, aged roughly 18 to 90 years, lived in 24 US areas. Donors of Cohort 3 who recovered were those that had two negative PCRs, clearance, or symptom resolution. In the original processing: By means of reference gene primer amplification, nucleated cell counts were estimated. Method: immunoSEQ multiplex PCR; TCRdb's copy keeps in-frame clones and lacks some. The V and J calls and the clone size are those of that table, but D and trimming were determined from the DNA. The sample shows approximately 270,000 clones, more than 75% of them seen only once.

Sequencing was done on a sample of PBMCs or T cells enriched from blood (not recorded which). The TCR sequence derives from a man aged 35 to 55 who had recovered from COVID-19. The chain has TRBV4-2 and TRBJ1-5, with 8 nucleotides matching TRBD1. For the CDR3, the DNA is TGTGCCAGCAGCCACACCGGACAGGGCAACAATCAGCCCCAGCATTTT. Translating it yields CASSHTGQGNNQPQHF.